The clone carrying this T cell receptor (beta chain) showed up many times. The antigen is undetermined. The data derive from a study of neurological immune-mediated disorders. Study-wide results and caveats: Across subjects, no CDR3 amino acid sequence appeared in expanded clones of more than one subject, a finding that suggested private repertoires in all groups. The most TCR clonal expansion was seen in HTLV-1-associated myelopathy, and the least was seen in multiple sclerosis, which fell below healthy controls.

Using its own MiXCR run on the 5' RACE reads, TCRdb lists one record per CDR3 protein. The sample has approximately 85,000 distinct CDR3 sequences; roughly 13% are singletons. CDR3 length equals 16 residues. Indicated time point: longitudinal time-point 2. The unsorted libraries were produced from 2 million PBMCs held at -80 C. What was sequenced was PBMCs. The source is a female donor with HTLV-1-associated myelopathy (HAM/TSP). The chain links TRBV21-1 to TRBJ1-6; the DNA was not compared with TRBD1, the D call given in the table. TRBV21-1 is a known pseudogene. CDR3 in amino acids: CASSTCTGTGNSPLHF. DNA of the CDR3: TGTGCCAGCAGCACGTGCACCGGGACAGGGAATTCACCCCTCCACTTT.